These T cell receptor beta chains were read from a single sample in a study of cytomegalovirus exposure and HLA in healthy donors. Profiled with immunoSEQ multiplex PCR; TCRdb holds only in-frame clones, not every one. The sample lists some 150,000 clones, 80% occurring once. The sequenced sample was PBMCs. The receptors come from a man between 18 and 35 years old in good health and CMV-seropositive. Both conserved end residues are part of each CDR3. The D gene is left open where the match is weak. Clone size is stated in some rows and not others, as once, few, many or a class when expanded.

clone size	V gene	D gene	J gene	CDR3 DNA	CDR3 protein
-	TRBV18	TRBD1	TRBJ1-5	TGTGCCAGCTCACCCACAGGGGTGGGTCAGCCCCAGCATTTT	CASSPTGVGQPQHF
-	TRBV11-3	-	TRBJ1-1	TGTGCCAGCAGCTTAGAAACGAGTGAAGCTTTCTTT	CASSLETSEAFF
-	TRBV4-1	TRBD2	TRBJ2-1	TGCGCCAGCAGCCAACTAGCGGGGGGCTACAATGAGCAGTTCTTC	CASSQLAGGYNEQFF
-	TRBV6-6	TRBD1	TRBJ2-3	TGTGCCAGCAGTCTACAGGGGGCGAGTACAGATACGCAGTATTTT	CASSLQGASTDTQYF
-	TRBV7-3	TRBD2	TRBJ2-3	TGTGCCAGCAGCTCGGGACTAGCGGGGGGGCGAATTGATACGCAGTATTTT	CASSSGLAGGRIDTQYF
-	TRBV19	TRBD1	TRBJ2-1	TGTGCCAGTAGTCCGGGACAGGGGTCCTACAATGAGCAGTTCTTC	CASSPGQGSYNEQFF
-	TRBV15	TRBD1	TRBJ1-3	TGTGCCACCAGCGACAGGGTTACTGGAAACACCATATATTTT	CATSDRVTGNTIYF
-	TRBV7-9	TRBD1	TRBJ1-5	TGTGCCAGCAGCTTAGACGGGGCAGGGGGTCAGCCCCAGCATTTT	CASSLDGAGGQPQHF
-	TRBV5-1	TRBD1	TRBJ1-1	TGCGCCAGCAGCTTGGAGCGGACAGGGCATGCTTTCTTT	CASSLERTGHAFF
-	TRBV6-5	-	TRBJ2-1	TGTGCCAGCAGTTGGGGGAGGCGGGGTGAGCAGTTCTTC	CASSWGRRGEQFF
-	TRBV7-9	-	TRBJ1-6	TGTGCCAGCAGCTTAGCGTGGGGGGGCAGCTCCTATAATTCACCCCTCCACTTT	CASSLAWGGSSYNSPLHF
-	TRBV4-3	-	TRBJ1-2	TGCGCCAGCAGCCAAGATCGGGAGGGAGGCTACACCTTC	CASSQDREGGYTF
-	TRBV7-2	-	TRBJ1-1	TGTGCCAGCAGCTGGGGGCGGCACACTGAAGCTTTCTTT	CASSWGRHTEAFF
once	TRBV28	-	TRBJ1-5	TGTGCCGGAGGGTTTGCTGCCAATCAGCCCCAGCATTTT	CAGGFAANQPQHF
-	TRBV29-1	-	TRBJ2-2	TGCAGCGTTGGTGAGCAGGGGGGAACCGGGGAGCTGTTTTTT	CSVGEQGGTGELFF
-	TRBV15	-	TRBJ2-5	TGTGCCACCAGCACAGGACAGCAAGAGGTCGTCCAAGAGACCCAGTACTTC	CATSTGQQEVVQETQYF
-	TRBV9	TRBD1	TRBJ1-1	TGTGCCAGCAGCGCGGGGACAGGGTGGAGCACTGAAGCTTTCTTT	CASSAGTGWSTEAFF
-	TRBV4-2	-	TRBJ2-7	TGTGCCAGCAGCCAAGAACGAGGGGGAAACTACGAGCAGTACTTC	CASSQERGGNYEQYF
-	TRBV7-9	TRBD2	TRBJ2-4	TGTTCCAGCAGCTTAGGACTAGCGGGACCCCGAGCCAAAAACATTCAGTACTTC	CSSSLGLAGPRAKNIQYF
-	TRBV6-5	TRBD1	TRBJ1-2	TGTGCCAGCAAAAGTTCGAGGGGGCATGGCTACACCTTC	CASKSSRGHGYTF
few	TRBV10-2	-	TRBJ1-3	TGCGCCAGCAGCGCGGACACCTTCTCTGGAAACACCATATATTTT	CASSADTFSGNTIYF
-	TRBV7-6	-	TRBJ1-4	TGTGCCAGCAGCTTTTATGGGGAGGGAGAAAAACTGTTTTTT	CASSFYGEGEKLFF
few	TRBV6-5	-	TRBJ1-2	TGTGCCAGCAGTTATAGTACAGAGCACTATGGCTACACCTTC	CASSYSTEHYGYTF
few	TRBV6-6	-	TRBJ1-3	TGTGCCAGCAGTTACTCCGCGGGAACAGGTGGAAACACCATATATTTT	CASSYSAGTGGNTIYF
once	TRBV4-1	-	TRBJ1-4	TGCGCCAGCAGCCAAGACAGGGGACGGAACGAAAAACTGTTTTTT	CASSQDRGRNEKLFF
-	TRBV4-2	TRBD2	TRBJ2-2	TGTGCCAGCACGATTGCGGGGGGCGAGAACACCGGGGAGCTGTTTTTT	CASTIAGGENTGELFF
-	TRBV7-2	-	TRBJ2-1	TGTGCCAGCAGCTTAGAAAGGGGGGCGCGGGGGAATGAGCAGTTCTTC	CASSLERGARGNEQFF
-	TRBV5-1	TRBD2	TRBJ2-5	TGCGCCAGCAGCTTGGCCGCGGGAGGGCCAGAGACCCAGTACTTC	CASSLAAGGPETQYF
-	TRBV18	TRBD1	TRBJ1-1	TGTGCCAGCTCACCTACCGGGACAGGGGGAATGAACACTGAAGCTTTCTTT	CASSPTGTGGMNTEAFF
-	TRBV6-7	-	TRBJ1-5	TGTGCCAGCAGGTCCCAGGGTCGGAATCAGCCCCAGCATTTT	CASRSQGRNQPQHF
-	TRBV7-2	-	TRBJ2-3	TGTGCCAGCAGCTTAGGCGGGACCCTCACAGATACGCAGTATTTT	CASSLGGTLTDTQYF
-	TRBV7-6	-	TRBJ1-5	TGTGCCAACAACTCATTCCAGGCGGGTGGTCAGCCCCAGCATTTT	CANNSFQAGGQPQHF
few	TRBV4-2	-	TRBJ1-2	TGTGCCAGCAGCCACCAAGGCAGAATCGGGAGCACCTTC	CASSHQGRIGSTF
-	TRBV29-1	TRBD1	TRBJ2-3	TGCAGCGTTGTTGGCAGGGGGTTAGATACGCAGTATTTT	CSVVGRGLDTQYF
-	TRBV9	TRBD1	TRBJ1-2	TGTGCCAGCAGCGTAGGCTCAGGACAGGGCTACTATGGCTACACCTTC	CASSVGSGQGYYGYTF
-	TRBV6-1	TRBD1	TRBJ2-7	TGTGCCAGCAGAAAAGGGACAGGGGGAGGCTACGAGCAGTACTTC	CASRKGTGGGYEQYF
-	TRBV4-1	-	TRBJ2-1	TGCGCCAGCAGCCAGGACGCGAGACTAGGGTTCAATGAGCAGTTCTTC	CASSQDARLGFNEQFF
-	TRBV5-1	-	TRBJ1-2	TGCGCCAGCAGCTTGGTCGAGCAGGGCTATGGCTACACCTTC	CASSLVEQGYGYTF
-	TRBV30	-	TRBJ2-2	TGTGCCTGGAGTGTCAGGGCCAAGTCCGGGGAGCTGTTTTTT	CAWSVRAKSGELFF
-	TRBV4-3	TRBD1	TRBJ1-2	TGCGCCAGCAGCCAACTTAAGACAGGGGGTGGCTACACCTTC	CASSQLKTGGGYTF
-	TRBV19	-	TRBJ1-4	TGTGCCAGTAGGAACAGGGCGGCTAATGAAAAACTGTTTTTT	CASRNRAANEKLFF
-	TRBV9	-	TRBJ2-1	-	CASSVAQGAYNEQLF
-	TRBV2	TRBD1	TRBJ1-2	TGTGCCAGCACTCAGATGGACAGGGGGAACTATGGCTACACCTTC	CASTQMDRGNYGYTF
once	TRBV6-4	TRBD1	TRBJ1-2	TGTGCCAGCAGGGGACAGGGGTACGGGGGCTACACCTTC	CASRGQGYGGYTF
few	TRBV7-8	-	TRBJ1-4	TGTGCCAGCAGCTTAGCACAGTTAAATGAAAAACTGTTTTTT	CASSLAQLNEKLFF
once	TRBV7-9	-	TRBJ2-7	TGTGCCAGCAGCCTGACTCCTGACTCCTACGAGCAGTACTTC	CASSLTPDSYEQYF
-	TRBV25-1	TRBD1	TRBJ2-7	TGTGCCAGCGGAGGGGGGCAGGGGGCTCTCTACGAGCAGTACTTC	CASGGGQGALYEQYF
-	TRBV7-9	-	TRBJ2-3	TGTGCCAGCAGCCCCCTGCGCGCAGATACGCAGTATTTT	CASSPLRADTQYF
-	TRBV9	-	TRBJ2-6	TGTGCCAGCAGCCCCGAGTTAGCGGTACCCTCTGGGGCCAACGTCCTGACTTTC	CASSPELAVPSGANVLTF
-	TRBV7-3	TRBD1	TRBJ2-7	TGTGCCAGCAGCTGGACAGGGGGCTACGAGCAGTACTTC	CASSWTGGYEQYF
-	TRBV19	-	TRBJ2-2	TGTGCCAGTAGTGCAGGGATTCTGTTTTTT	CASSAGILFF
-	TRBV4-1	TRBD1	TRBJ2-7	TGCGCCAGCAGCCGAGGACAGGGGGGAACCTACGAGCAGTACTTC	CASSRGQGGTYEQYF
-	TRBV7-2	-	TRBJ2-7	TGTGCCAGCAGCTTAGCGCCAGGGCAAAAGGGATACGAGCAGTACTTC	CASSLAPGQKGYEQYF
-	TRBV29-1	-	TRBJ2-5	TGCAGCGCCGACACAATGCAAGAGACCCAGTACTTC	CSADTMQETQYF
-	TRBV11-2	TRBD1	TRBJ1-1	TGTGCCAGCAGCTTAGCGGACAGGGACCCTAGTCGGACTGAAGCTTTCTTT	CASSLADRDPSRTEAFF
-	TRBV27	TRBD1	TRBJ1-2	TGTGCCAGCAGTCGTATCGAGACAGGGAGCGGCTATGGCTACACCTTC	CASSRIETGSGYGYTF